This T cell receptor beta chain comes out of a study of patients and donors after allogeneic stem cell transplantation. TCRdb reprocessed the RT-PCR reads with MiXCR, giving one entry per CDR3 protein. This table has about 960,000 distinct CDR3 sequences, more than 15% appearing once. Sequencing used blood, either unsorted or a sorted T cell fraction (not recorded which). This receptor was identified in a human donor who was either an allogeneic HSCT recipient or a stem cell or donor lymphocyte infusion donor (not recorded which). It is not recorded whose cells these are; they may come from a transplant donor.

DNA for the CDR3: TGCAGTGTTTCAGGTGCTGGTGAAGCTTTCTTT. Protein sequence: CSVSGAGEAFF. The chain joins TRBV29-1 to TRBJ1-1; D gene ambiguous. In germline, CDR1 is SQVTM, CDR2 ANQGSEA. The CDR3 consists of 11 residues.